This T cell receptor beta chain was sequenced for a study of monozygotic twins with inflammatory bowel disease. Reprocessing the 5' RACE reads, TCRdb reports a single entry for every CDR3 protein and omits DNA. Here the sample table reports around 40,000 distinct CDR3 sequences. As concerns this clonotype: What it recognizes is unknown.

The germline V gene encodes CDR1 MNHEY and CDR2 SMNVEV (reference sequence). The CDR3 length is 14 residues. Overall study results and limits: Healthy co-twins, by inverse Simpson, had higher TCRbeta diversity than their siblings with IBD.

Specimen: blood. This chain connects TRBV27 to TRBJ1-4. The receptor comes from a human donor with ulcerative colitis or Crohn's disease, or a healthy co-twin of an affected twin (not recorded which). CDR3 region: CASSLSQSREKLFF.